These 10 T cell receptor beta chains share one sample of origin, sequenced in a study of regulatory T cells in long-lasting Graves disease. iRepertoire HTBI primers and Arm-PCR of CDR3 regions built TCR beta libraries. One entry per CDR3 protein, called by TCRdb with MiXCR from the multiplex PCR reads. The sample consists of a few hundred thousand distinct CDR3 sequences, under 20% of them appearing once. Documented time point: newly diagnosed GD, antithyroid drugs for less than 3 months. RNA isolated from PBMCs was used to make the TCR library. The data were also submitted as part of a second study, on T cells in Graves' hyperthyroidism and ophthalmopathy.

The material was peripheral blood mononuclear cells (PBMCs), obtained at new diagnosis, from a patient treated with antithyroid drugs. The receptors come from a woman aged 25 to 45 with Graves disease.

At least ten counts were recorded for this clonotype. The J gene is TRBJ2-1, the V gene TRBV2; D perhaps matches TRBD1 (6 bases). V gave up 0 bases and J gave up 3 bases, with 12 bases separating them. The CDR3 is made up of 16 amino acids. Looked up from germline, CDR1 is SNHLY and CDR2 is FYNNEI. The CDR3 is CASSEAWGQGYNEQFF. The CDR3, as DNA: TGTGCCAGCAGTGAAGCGTGGGGGCAAGGCTACAATGAGCAGTTCTTC.

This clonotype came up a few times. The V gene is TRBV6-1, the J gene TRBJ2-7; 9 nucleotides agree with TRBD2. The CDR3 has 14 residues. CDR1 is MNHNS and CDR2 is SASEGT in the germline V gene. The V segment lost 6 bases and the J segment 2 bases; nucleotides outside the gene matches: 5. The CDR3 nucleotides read TGTGCCAGCAGAAGACTAGCGGAGGCCTACGAGCAGTACTTC. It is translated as CASRRLAEAYEQYF.

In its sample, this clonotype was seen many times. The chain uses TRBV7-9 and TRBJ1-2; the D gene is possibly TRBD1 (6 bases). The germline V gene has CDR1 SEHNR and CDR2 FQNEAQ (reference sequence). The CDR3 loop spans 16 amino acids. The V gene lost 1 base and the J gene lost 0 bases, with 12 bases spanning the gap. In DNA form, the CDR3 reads TGTGCCAGCAGCTTAGGAGGGGGAGCCTCTAACTATGGCTACACCTTC. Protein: CASSLGGGASNYGYTF.

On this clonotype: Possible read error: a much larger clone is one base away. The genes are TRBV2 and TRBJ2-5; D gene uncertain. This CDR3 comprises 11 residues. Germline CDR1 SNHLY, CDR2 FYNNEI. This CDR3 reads CASSEYETRYF. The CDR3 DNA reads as TGTGCCAGCAGTGAATACGAGACCCGGTACTTC.

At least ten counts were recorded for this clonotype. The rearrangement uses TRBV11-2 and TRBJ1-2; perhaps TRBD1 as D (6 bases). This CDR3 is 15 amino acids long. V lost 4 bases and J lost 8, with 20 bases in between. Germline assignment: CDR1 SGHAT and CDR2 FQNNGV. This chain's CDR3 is CASSSLQGNKGGYTF. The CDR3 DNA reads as TGTGCCAGCAGCTCCTTACAGGGTAACAAGGGCGGCTACACCTTC.

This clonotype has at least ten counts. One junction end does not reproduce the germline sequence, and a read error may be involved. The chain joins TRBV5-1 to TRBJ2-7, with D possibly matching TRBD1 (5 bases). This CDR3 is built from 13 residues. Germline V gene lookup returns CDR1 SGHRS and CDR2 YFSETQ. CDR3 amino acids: CASSLQGAYEQYF. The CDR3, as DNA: TGTGCCAGCAGCTTGCAGGGCGCCTACGAGCAGTACTTC. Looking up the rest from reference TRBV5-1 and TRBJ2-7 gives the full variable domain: KAGVTQTPRYLIKTRGQQVTLSCSPISGHRSVSWYQQTPGQGLQFLFEYFSETQRNKGNFPGRFSGRQFSNSRSEMNVSTLELGDSALYLCASSLQGAYEQYFGPGTRLTVT.

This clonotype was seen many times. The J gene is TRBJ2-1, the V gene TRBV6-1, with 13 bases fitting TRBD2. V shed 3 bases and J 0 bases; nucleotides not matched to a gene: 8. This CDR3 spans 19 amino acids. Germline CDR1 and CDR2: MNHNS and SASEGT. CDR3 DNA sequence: TGTGCCAGCAGTGATCTACCCAGGACTAGCGGGAGCTCCTACAATGAGCAGTTCTTC. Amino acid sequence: CASSDLPRTSGSSYNEQFF.

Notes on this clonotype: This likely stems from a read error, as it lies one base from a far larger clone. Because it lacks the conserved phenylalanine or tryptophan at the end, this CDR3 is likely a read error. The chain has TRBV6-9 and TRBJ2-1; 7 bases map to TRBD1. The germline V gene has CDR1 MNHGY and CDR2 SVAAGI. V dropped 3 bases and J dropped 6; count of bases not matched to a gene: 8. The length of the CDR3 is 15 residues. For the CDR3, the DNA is TGTGCCAGCAGTTACAGAGCAGGGGGTATCAATGAGCAGTTCTCC. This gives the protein CASSYRAGGINEQFS.

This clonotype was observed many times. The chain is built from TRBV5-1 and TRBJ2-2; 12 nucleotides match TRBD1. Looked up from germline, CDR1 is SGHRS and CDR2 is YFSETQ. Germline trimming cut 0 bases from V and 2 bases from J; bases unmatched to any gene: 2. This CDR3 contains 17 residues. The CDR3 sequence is CASSLVGTGGNTGELFF. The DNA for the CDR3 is TGCGCCAGCAGCTTGGTGGGGACAGGGGGCAACACCGGGGAGCTGTTTTTT. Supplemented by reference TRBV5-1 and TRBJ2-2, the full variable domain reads KAGVTQTPRYLIKTRGQQVTLSCSPISGHRSVSWYQQTPGQGLQFLFEYFSETQRNKGNFPGRFSGRQFSNSRSEMNVSTLELGDSALYLCASSLVGTGGNTGELFFGEGSRLTVL.

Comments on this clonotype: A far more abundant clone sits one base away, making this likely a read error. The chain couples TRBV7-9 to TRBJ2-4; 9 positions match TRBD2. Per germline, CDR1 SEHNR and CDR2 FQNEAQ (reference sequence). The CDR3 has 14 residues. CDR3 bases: TGTGCCAGCAGCCGGGGGAGCGGGGGGAATGAGCAGTCCTTC. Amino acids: CASSRGSGGNEQSF.